This T cell receptor (beta chain) was found in a study of cytomegalovirus exposure and HLA in healthy donors. General observations from the study: TCR beta chains numbering some 160 were designated cytomegalovirus-associated. It was reported that the classifier diagnosed cytomegalovirus status with high specificity and sensitivity in both the original and validation cohorts. First-cohort TCR clusters were later found to tend to co-occur in the 120 or so validation repertoires.

A note on this clone: What it binds is not known.

Using immunoSEQ multiplex PCR, the repertoire was profiled, and TCRdb retains in-frame clones only, with some absent. The sample records about 170,000 clones, roughly 96% being singletons. The TCR originated in a woman younger than 35 in good health and CMV-seronegative. The sample taken for sequencing was PBMCs.

CDR3 sequence reads: CASSLWDRETYGYTF. In DNA, the CDR3 is TGTGCCAGCAGCTTGTGGGACAGGGAAACCTATGGCTACACCTTC. The chain employs TRBV7-9 and TRBJ1-2; 9 bases align to TRBD1. The ends lost 3 bases at V and 4 bases at J; junction bases unmatched: 6. Germline loops: CDR1 SEHNR, CDR2 FQNEAQ (reference sequence). The CDR3 totals 15 residues. Filled out from reference TRBV7-9 and TRBJ1-2, the complete variable domain reads DTGVSQNPRHKITKRGQNVTFRCDPISEHNRLYWYRQTLGQGPEFLTYFQNEAQLEKSRLLSDRFSAERPKGSFSTLEIQRTEQGDSAMYLCASSLWDRETYGYTFGSGTRLTVV.